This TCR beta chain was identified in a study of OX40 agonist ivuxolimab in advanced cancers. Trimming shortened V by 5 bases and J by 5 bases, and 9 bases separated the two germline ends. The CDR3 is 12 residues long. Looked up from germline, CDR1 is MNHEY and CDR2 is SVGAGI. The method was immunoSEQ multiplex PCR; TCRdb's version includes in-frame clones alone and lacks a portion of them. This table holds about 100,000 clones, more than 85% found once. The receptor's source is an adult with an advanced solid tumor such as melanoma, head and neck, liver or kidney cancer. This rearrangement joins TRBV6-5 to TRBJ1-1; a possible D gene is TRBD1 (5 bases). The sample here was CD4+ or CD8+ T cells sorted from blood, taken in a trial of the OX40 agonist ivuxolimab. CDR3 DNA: TGTGCCAGCAGTGCGGGGGGAACTGAAGCTTTCTTT. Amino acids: CASSAGGTEAFF.